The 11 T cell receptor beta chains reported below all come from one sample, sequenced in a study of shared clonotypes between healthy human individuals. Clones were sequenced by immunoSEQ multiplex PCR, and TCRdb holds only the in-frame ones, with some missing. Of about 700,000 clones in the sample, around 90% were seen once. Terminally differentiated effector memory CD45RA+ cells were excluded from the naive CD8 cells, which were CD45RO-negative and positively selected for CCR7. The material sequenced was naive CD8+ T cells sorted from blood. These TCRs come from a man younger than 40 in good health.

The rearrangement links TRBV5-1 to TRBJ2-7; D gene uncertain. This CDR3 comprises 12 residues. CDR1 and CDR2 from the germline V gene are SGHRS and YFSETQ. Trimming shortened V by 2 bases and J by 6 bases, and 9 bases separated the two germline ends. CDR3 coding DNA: TGCGCCAGCAGCTTTAACGGCTTCGAGCAGTACTTC. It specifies CASSFNGFEQYF.

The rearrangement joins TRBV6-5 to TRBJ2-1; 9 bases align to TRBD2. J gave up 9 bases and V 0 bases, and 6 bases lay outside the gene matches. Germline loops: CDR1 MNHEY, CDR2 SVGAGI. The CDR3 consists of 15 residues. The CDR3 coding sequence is TGTGCCAGCAGTTACTCGGCTAGCGGGATGAGTGAGCAGTTCTTC. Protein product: CASSYSASGMSEQFF.

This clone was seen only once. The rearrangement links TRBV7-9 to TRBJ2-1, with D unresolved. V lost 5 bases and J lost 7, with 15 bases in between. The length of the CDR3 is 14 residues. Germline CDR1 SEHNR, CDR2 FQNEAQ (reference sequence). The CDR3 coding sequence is TGTGCCAGCAGCCAAGTTGGGTCTATGAATGAGCAGTTCTTC. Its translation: CASSQVGSMNEQFF.

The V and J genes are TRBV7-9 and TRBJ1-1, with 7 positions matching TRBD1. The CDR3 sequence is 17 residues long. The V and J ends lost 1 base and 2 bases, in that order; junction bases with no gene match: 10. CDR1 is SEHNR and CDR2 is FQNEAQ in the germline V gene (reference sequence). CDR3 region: CASSLVGRGVRNTEAFF. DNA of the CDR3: TGTGCCAGCAGCTTAGTTGGCAGGGGGGTGAGAAACACTGAAGCTTTCTTT.

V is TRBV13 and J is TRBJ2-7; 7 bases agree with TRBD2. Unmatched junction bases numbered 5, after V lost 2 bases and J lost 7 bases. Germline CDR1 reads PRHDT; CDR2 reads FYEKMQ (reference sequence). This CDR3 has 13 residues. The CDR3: CASSLFGGSEQYF. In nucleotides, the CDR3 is TGTGCCAGCAGCTTATTTGGCGGGAGTGAGCAGTACTTC.

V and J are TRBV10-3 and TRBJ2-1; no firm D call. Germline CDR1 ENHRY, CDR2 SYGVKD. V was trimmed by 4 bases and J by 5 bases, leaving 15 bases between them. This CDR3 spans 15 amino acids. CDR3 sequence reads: CAISGLDAPDNEQFF. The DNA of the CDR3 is TGTGCCATCAGTGGATTGGACGCGCCTGACAATGAGCAGTTCTTC.

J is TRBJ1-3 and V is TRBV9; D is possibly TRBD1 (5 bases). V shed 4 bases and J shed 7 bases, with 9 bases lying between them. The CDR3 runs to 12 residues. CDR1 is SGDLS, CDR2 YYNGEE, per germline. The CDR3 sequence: CASSSGTNTIYF. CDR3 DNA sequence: TGTGCCAGCAGCTCAGGGACGAACACCATATATTTT.

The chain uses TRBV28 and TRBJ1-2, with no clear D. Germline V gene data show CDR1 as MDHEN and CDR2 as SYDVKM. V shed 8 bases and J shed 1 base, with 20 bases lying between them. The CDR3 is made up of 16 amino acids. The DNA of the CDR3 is TGTGCCAGCCAGAAATTAGCCGCTTTATTTAACTATGGCTACACCTTC. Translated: CASQKLAALFNYGYTF.

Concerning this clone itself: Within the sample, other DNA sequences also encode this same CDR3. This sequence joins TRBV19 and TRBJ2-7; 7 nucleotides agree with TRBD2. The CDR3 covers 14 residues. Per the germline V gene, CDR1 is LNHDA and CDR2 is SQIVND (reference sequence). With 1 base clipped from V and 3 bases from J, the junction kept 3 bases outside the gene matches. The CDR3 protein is CASSIGGGSYEQYF. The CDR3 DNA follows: TGTGCCAGTAGTATAGGTGGCGGGAGCTACGAGCAGTACTTC.

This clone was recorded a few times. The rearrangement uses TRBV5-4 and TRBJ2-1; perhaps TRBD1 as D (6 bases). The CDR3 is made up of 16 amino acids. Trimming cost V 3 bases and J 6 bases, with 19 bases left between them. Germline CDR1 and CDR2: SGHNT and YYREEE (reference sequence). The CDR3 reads CASSSIWQTRGNEQFF. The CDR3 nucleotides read TGTGCCAGCAGCTCAATATGGCAAACCAGGGGCAATGAGCAGTTCTTC.

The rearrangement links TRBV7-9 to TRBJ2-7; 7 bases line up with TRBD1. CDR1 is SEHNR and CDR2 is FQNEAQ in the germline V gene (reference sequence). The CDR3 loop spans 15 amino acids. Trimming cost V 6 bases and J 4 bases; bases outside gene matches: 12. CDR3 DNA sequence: TGTGCCAGCAGGTCTGACAGGGATTCTTATTACGAGCAGTACTTC. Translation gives CASRSDRDSYYEQYF.